The sample holds a few counts of the clone carrying this TCR beta chain. The antigen remains undetermined. Germline loops: CDR1 LGHNA, CDR2 YNFKEQ. The V end lost 0 bases, the J end lost 6 bases, and 11 bases lay between the germline ends. The length of the CDR3 is 14 residues. TCRdb redid the calling of the 5' RACE reads with MiXCR, one entry per CDR3 protein. The table has around 320,000 distinct CDR3 sequences, over 3.5% seen once. This record comes from a study of T cells after yellow fever vaccination. Findings of the study overall: Contaminants from the bulk population, in the form of abundant clonotypes, could be found in FACS-sorted repertoires. Compared with primary, the secondary response was weaker and peaked at day 5, not 15.

The sequences come from PBMCs, collected 15 days after the yellow fever booster vaccination. This chain uses TRBV4-2 with TRBJ1-2; no definite D call. This sequence originates from a man between 18 and 35 years old who received the YFV17D yellow fever vaccine. CDR3 nucleotide sequence: TGTGCCAGCAGCCAAGAGACTCGTGGGGATGGCTACACCTTC. It translates to CASSQETRGDGYTF.